Here is one T cell receptor (beta chain) with its context. No antigen is known for it. It has no much larger one-base neighbor in the sample; base qualities were not kept. The collaborating institutions used their own protocols to collect whole blood in K2EDTA tubes. For TCRbeta analysis, collaborator samples were shipped as frozen whole blood, as isolated PBMCs, or as DNA extracted from either sample type. From a lookup of the germline V gene, CDR1 and CDR2 are MDHEN and SYDVKM. V loses 6 bases of germline sequence and J loses 2 bases, and the interval between the two ends is 12 bases. The CDR3, cysteine through phenylalanine, is 14 amino acids long. Here the CDR3 DNA is all that survives: 42 bases in frame from base 1. The data belong to a study of blood T cell repertoires in COVID-19 (dated by TCRdb to the early 2020s). With respect to the entire study: Samples from collaborators originated in the United States, Italy and Spain and spanned both the acute and convalescent phases of COVID-19. The prospective study material was composed of cDNA or gDNA derived from T cells, B-cell-depleted T cells, or PBMCs. The dataset comprised deeply sampled blood TCRbeta repertoires from subjects exposed to, actively infected with, or recovered from COVID-19. The repertoires were made available in a free public database intended to serve as a resource for research on the immune response to SARS-CoV-2. Samples were obtained from the ongoing ImmuneRACE study (first 160 participants) and from roughly 1,300 subjects provided by 6 global collaborators. Sample metadata almost always included a de-identified subject ID, COVID-19 status, age in years and sex. Where HLA class I and class II types were available, the types were taken from metadata supplied by the sample provider, not from assay-based typing. Overall study outcomes, separate from this receptor: How much clinical and demographic metadata was included differed by source and by participant, and the metadata was provided uncurated.

The immunoSEQ Assay, a bias-controlled multiplex PCR, was used to amplify TCRbeta CDR3 regions from genomic DNA. In the authors' own workflow: The number of nucleated cells in each sample was estimated from the amplification of reference gene primers within the assay. Sequence reads were collapsed and filtered to measure the absolute abundance of every unique TCRbeta CDR3 rearrangement. For each sample, productive Simpson clonality was calculated by taking the square root of Simpson's diversity index across productive rearrangements. TCRdb holds this immuneACCESS table with in-frame rearrangements only. Some clones are missing; in checked studies, unresolved V genes explain under half, and the rest has no known cause. That table gives V, J and clone size, and the DNA gave D and trimming. The sample data list just over 150,000 clones, and 85% to 90% of these were observed just once. The ten largest make up roughly 15% of the sample.

The source material was peripheral blood. The receptor chain draws on TRBV28 and TRBJ2-3, with the D gene uncertain. This TCR came from a woman between 40 and 50 years old with acute or convalescent COVID-19. The CDR3 has the sequence CASRNSKNTDTQYF. The DNA is TGTGCCAGCAGAAATAGTAAAAACACAGATACGCAGTATTTT.